The subject of this entry is one T cell receptor beta chain. Its antigen is unknown. A read error may account for a junction end that differs from germline. This record comes from a study of immune heterogeneity within non-small cell lung tumors. Study as a whole: In total, the tumors were 4 squamous cell carcinomas, around 10 non-squamous carcinomas and 1 not otherwise specified. Findings and caveats of the study: Dominant CDR3 beta clonotypes repeated across a patient's tumor loci, while different loci held unique high-frequency clones.

The starting template was genomic DNA from bulk tumor, roughly 610 ng per sample. Several biopsies per primary tumor were taken during surgery, spaced as far apart as possible. Patients underwent curative surgery for non-small cell lung cancer (untreated and newly diagnosed). Multiplex PCR employing 32 V and 13 J primers generated amplicons of the TCR beta CDR3. One entry per CDR3 protein, called by TCRdb with MiXCR from the multiplex PCR reads. The sample has about 23,000 distinct CDR3 sequences, 27% seen once; the top ten hold roughly 4%. Germline V gene lookup returns CDR1 SGHRS and CDR2 YFSETQ. The CDR3 spans 13 residues.

The specimen was lung tumor tissue. The chain has TRBV5-1 and TRBJ1-1, with 7 bases lining up with TRBD1. This TCR was sampled from a man aged 40-49 years with non-small cell lung cancer. CDR3 coding DNA: TGCGCCAGCAGCCAACAGGGGAACACTGAAGTTTTCTTT. Protein product: CASSQQGNTEVFF.